The T cell receptor (beta chain) under discussion was sequenced for a study of shared clonotypes between healthy human individuals. Generated by immunoSEQ multiplex PCR, the TCRdb table keeps only in-frame clones and is missing some. The sample has nearly 2 million clones; approximately 94% are singletons. Terminally differentiated effector memory CD45RA+ cells were excluded by CCR7 positive selection of CD45RO-negative cells. The source is a man in his late teens or twenties in good health. The sample consisted of naive CD8+ T cells sorted from blood.

The CDR3 here is CASSQDERIDPAEQYF. The CDR3 DNA reads TGCGCCAGCAGCCAAGATGAGAGGATAGACCCAGCGGAGCAGTACTTC. The V and J genes are TRBV4-3 and TRBJ2-7; no clear D gene. Germline V CDR1 and CDR2: LGHNA, YSLEER. The CDR3 is 16 amino acids. Trimming cost V 0 bases and J 7 bases, with 19 bases left between them.